The source of this T cell receptor (beta chain) is a study of blood T cell repertoires in COVID-19. Across the whole study: Sample material is recorded as cDNA or gDNA derived from T cells, B-cell-depleted T cells, or PBMCs.

In the original analysis: Estimation of nucleated cell counts relied on the amplification of reference gene primers. The method was immunoSEQ multiplex PCR; TCRdb's version includes in-frame clones alone and lacks a portion of them. V and J calls and clone size are as listed in that table; D and trimming were resolved from the DNA. The sample lists 200,000 to 250,000 clones, 75% to 90% occurring once. Seattle participants joined during active infection and were tracked over time. The table lists this clone with a few counts. This TCR derives from a woman aged 70-85 years with COVID-19, enrolled during active disease. What was sequenced was peripheral blood.

The DNA for the CDR3 is TGTGCCAGCAGTTCCGATTCGCGAGGGGGCGCTTGGGGAAACACCATATATTTT. Protein product: CASSSDSRGGAWGNTIYF. V usage is TRBV27 and J usage is TRBJ1-3; 7 nucleotides line up with TRBD1. This CDR3 region has 18 residues. With 4 bases clipped from V and 4 bases from J, the junction kept 16 bases outside the gene matches. Germline V gene sequence: CDR1 MNHEY, CDR2 SMNVEV (reference sequence).